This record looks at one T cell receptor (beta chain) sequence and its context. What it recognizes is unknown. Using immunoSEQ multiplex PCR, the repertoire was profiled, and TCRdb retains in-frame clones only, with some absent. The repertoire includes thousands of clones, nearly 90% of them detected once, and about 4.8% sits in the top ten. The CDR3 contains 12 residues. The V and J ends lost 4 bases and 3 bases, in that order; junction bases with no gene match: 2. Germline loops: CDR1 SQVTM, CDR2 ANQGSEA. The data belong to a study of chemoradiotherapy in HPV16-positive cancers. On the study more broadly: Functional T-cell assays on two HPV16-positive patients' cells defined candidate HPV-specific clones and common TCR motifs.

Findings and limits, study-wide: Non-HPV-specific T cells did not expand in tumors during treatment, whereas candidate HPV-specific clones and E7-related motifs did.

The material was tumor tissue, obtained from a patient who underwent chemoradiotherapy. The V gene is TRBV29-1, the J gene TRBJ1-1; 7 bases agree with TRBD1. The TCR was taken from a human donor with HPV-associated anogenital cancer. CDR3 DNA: TGCAGCGTTGGAGGGGGCTACACTGAAGCTTTCTTT. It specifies CSVGGGYTEAFF.